These 10 T cell receptor beta chains came from one sample sequenced in a study of blood T cells in healthy people across ages. Sample-barcoded 5' priming and a J-beta primer mix drove a second PCR of about 6 to 11 cycles. TCRdb recomputed calls from the 5' RACE reads with MiXCR, one row per CDR3 protein. The sample yields 1.6 million or so distinct CDR3 sequences, about 35% seen once. Sequences were obtained from blood. The receptors were gathered from a woman aged 25 to 39 in good health.

V and J are TRBV7-2 and TRBJ2-7; 7 positions match TRBD1. Germline-derived CDR1 and CDR2 are SGHTA and FQGNSA. V was clipped by 0 bases and J by 4 bases; unmatched bases: 3. This CDR3 is built from 14 residues. CDR3 amino acids: CASSLAGTEYEQYF. Written as DNA, the CDR3 is TGTGCCAGCAGCTTAGCGGGGACAGAGTACGAGCAGTACTTC.

This clonotype was counted between two and nine times. V gene TRBV5-1 combines with J gene TRBJ2-3; TRBD2 aligns across 9 bases. The germline gives CDR1 SGHRS, CDR2 YFSETQ. The CDR3 contains 18 residues. V dropped 0 bases and J dropped 1; count of bases not matched to a gene: 9. CDR3 in DNA: TGCGCCAGCAGCTTGGCAACTAGCGGGCTCCCCCGCACAGATACGCAGTATTTT. Protein sequence: CASSLATSGLPRTDTQYF.

This clonotype was picked up a small number of times. The rearrangement links TRBV4-2 to TRBJ2-3, with 10 bases fitting TRBD2. This CDR3 contains 17 residues. Germline V gives CDR1 LGHNA, CDR2 YNFKEQ. The V gene end was trimmed by 0 bases and the J gene end by 5 bases; junction bases not matched to a gene: 8. CDR3 bases: TGTGCCAGCAGCCAAGATTCAAGCGGGGGGGCGGGAGATACGCAGTATTTT. Amino acids: CASSQDSSGGAGDTQYF.

On this clonotype itself: An end of the junction differs from the germline gene, which may be a read error. This chain joins TRBV6-6 and TRBJ2-1; D gene ambiguous. The CDR3 consists of 14 residues. Germline assignment: CDR1 MNHNY and CDR2 SVGAGI (reference sequence). CDR3 DNA: TGTGCCACCAGTAGAACAACAGCCTACAATGAGCAGTTCTTC. Translating gives CATSRTTAYNEQFF.

This clonotype was seen a few times. The rearrangement links TRBV5-1 to TRBJ2-5; D call uncertain. Germline V gene sequence: CDR1 SGHRS, CDR2 YFSETQ. Deletions cut 6 bases from V and 3 bases from J, with 6 bases between. The CDR3 totals 11 residues. The CDR3 loop is CASNSEETQYF. The CDR3 DNA reads as TGCGCCAGCAACAGCGAAGAGACCCAGTACTTC.

Remarks on this clonotype: Being one base from a much bigger clone, this may be a read error. The chain joins TRBV10-3 to TRBJ2-7; 8 bases agree with TRBD2. There are 15 residues in the CDR3. Looked up from germline, CDR1 is ENHRY and CDR2 is SYGVKD. The CDR3 nucleotides are TGTACCATCAGTGTGGGGACTAGTTTGTCCTACGAGCAGTACTTC. Protein product: CTISVGTSLSYEQYF.

In its sample, this clonotype was seen a few times. V gene TRBV6-6 combines with J gene TRBJ1-1; TRBD1 matches at 7 bases. The ends lost 7 bases at V and 0 bases at J; junction bases unmatched: 5. Germline V lookup: CDR1 MNHNY, CDR2 SVGAGI (reference sequence). CDR3 length equals 14 residues. CDR3 nucleotide sequence: TGTGCCAGCACCCCGACAGGGTTGAACACTGAAGCTTTCTTT. This sequence encodes CASTPTGLNTEAFF.

A few counts support this clonotype. The chain joins TRBV4-1 to TRBJ1-1; 9 bases match TRBD1. Germline CDR1 reads MGHRA; CDR2 reads YSYEKL. Germline trimming cut 3 bases from V and 6 bases from J; bases unmatched to any gene: 17. The CDR3 contains 18 residues. CDR3 in DNA: TGCGCCAGCAGCCAGCAAACAGGGGGCCCGGTCAAGAAGTCTGAAGCTTTCTTT. This encodes CASSQQTGGPVKKSEAFF.

This clonotype was found a few times. The rearrangement uses TRBV20-1 and TRBJ2-7, with D possibly TRBD1 on 5 matching bases. Germline V lookup: CDR1 DFQATT, CDR2 SNEGSKA (reference sequence). Trimming removed 0 bases from V and 2 bases from J, with 14 bases in between. The CDR3 has 15 amino acids. CDR3 sequence: CSARDPQGRTYEQYF. DNA of the CDR3: TGCAGTGCTAGAGATCCCCAGGGTCGGACCTACGAGCAGTACTTC.

V and J are TRBV7-9 and TRBJ2-4; 10 nucleotides agree with TRBD2. Looked up from germline, CDR1 is SEHNR and CDR2 is FQNEAQ (reference sequence). The CDR3 consists of 15 residues. Losses at the gene ends were 5 bases for V and 6 bases for J; bases not matched to a gene: 7. The DNA for the CDR3 is TGTGCCAGCAGCCCCCGGACTAGCGGACTAAACATTCAGTACTTC. Translation gives CASSPRTSGLNIQYF.